This T cell receptor beta chain comes out of a study of graft-versus-host responses after intestinal transplantation. Sequencing was performed with immunoSEQ multiplex PCR; in TCRdb, only in-frame clones are kept and a portion is missing. The sample lists approximately 20,000 clones; approximately 40% were seen once. The CDR3 contains 13 residues. Germline lookup yields CDR1 GTSNPN and CDR2 SVGIG (reference sequence). Trimming removed 6 bases at V and 1 base at J, with 12 bases between. This clone came up a few times. The chain combines TRBV30 with TRBJ1-1; possibly TRBD1 for D (5 bases). The sequenced sample was alloreactive CD4+ T cells from a mixed lymphocyte reaction culture, obtained before intestinal transplant. Noted subset: CFSE-low proliferating T cells sorted from roughly six-day pre-transplant mixed lymphocyte reaction (GvH or HvG direction). The clonotype originates from a human patient who received an intestinal transplant. Here the CDR3 reads CACGTLPNTEAFF. CDR3 coding DNA: TGTGCCTGCGGGACCCTCCCGAACACTGAAGCTTTCTTT. Complete variable domain (other parts from reference TRBV30 and TRBJ1-1): SQTIHQWPATLVQPVGSPLSLECTVEGTSNPNLYWYRQAAGRGLQLLFYSVGIGQISSEVPQNLSASRPQDRQFILSSKKLLLSDSGFYLCACGTLPNTEAFFGQGTRLTVV.